This TCR beta chain came from a study of blood T cell repertoires in COVID-19. Whole-study context: There were acute and convalescent COVID-19 samples, and they came from the United States, Italy and Spain.

This CDR3 is built from 14 residues. Looked up from germline, CDR1 is MNHEY and CDR2 is SVGAGI. V lost 8 bases and J 0 bases, leaving 13 bases between the germline ends. Method: immunoSEQ multiplex PCR; TCRdb's copy keeps in-frame clones and lacks some. The sample consists of about 37,000 clones, 80% of them appearing once. This sequence was found in a woman aged 70-85 years with acute or convalescent COVID-19. This chain joins TRBV6-5 and TRBJ1-1; D gene unclear. Specimen: peripheral blood. As DNA, the CDR3 is TGTGCCAGCTCGGGAAACCCCCTGAACACTGAAGCTTTCTTT. Encoded protein: CASSGNPLNTEAFF.